Listed here are 26 T cell receptor beta chains from one sample, sequenced in a study of blood T cells in healthy people across ages. It was with a sample-barcoded 5' primer and a J-beta primer mix that a second PCR of roughly 7 to 12 cycles was run. Each CDR3 protein is one row after TCRdb ran MiXCR on the 5' RACE reads. The sample includes around 280,000 distinct CDR3 sequences, roughly 26% of them seen just once. The specimen was blood. The receptor set was obtained from a woman between 65 and 79 years old in good health.

This clonotype was found a few times. The chain couples TRBV7-8 to TRBJ2-1; a possible D gene is TRBD1 (6 bases). This CDR3 is 15 amino acids long. Germline V gives CDR1 SGHVS, CDR2 FQNEAQ. V lost 7 bases and J 5 bases, leaving 18 bases between the germline ends. CDR3: CASNIRDTSNNEQFF. In nucleotides, the CDR3 is TGTGCCAGCAACATACGGGACACTAGTAACAATGAGCAGTTCTTC. Together with reference TRBV7-8 and TRBJ2-1, the CDR3 gives the full variable domain: GAGVSQSPRYKVAKRGQDVALRCDPISGHVSLFWYQQALGQGPEFLTYFQNEAQLDKSGLPSDRFFAERPEGSVSTLKIQRTQQEDSAVYLCASNIRDTSNNEQFFGPGTRLTVL.

The rearrangement uses TRBV7-2 and TRBJ2-5; weak D call: TRBD1 (6 bases). Between the trimmed V and J ends, which lost 1 base and 1 base, there was a span of 13 bases. The CDR3 length is 16 residues. Germline loops: CDR1 SGHTA, CDR2 FQGNSA. The CDR3 DNA reads TGTGCCAGCAGCTTAGTCCAGAACAGGGCCCAAGAGACCCAGTACTTC. Translation: CASSLVQNRAQETQYF.

Only a few counts were recorded for this clonotype. This chain's CDR3 is CASSWPGVNYGYTF. DNA of the CDR3: TGTGCCAGCAGCTGGCCCGGGGTAAACTATGGCTACACCTTC. The chain carries TRBV7-2 and TRBJ1-2, with D unclear. The CDR3 extends over 14 amino acids. Germline CDR1 SGHTA, CDR2 FQGNSA. Trimming removed 4 bases at V and 2 bases at J, with 11 bases between.

This clonotype was found a few times. J is TRBJ1-1 and V is TRBV28, with unresolved D. Trimming stripped 9 bases from V and 1 base from J, with 15 bases between. The CDR3 consists of 14 residues. Germline V CDR1 and CDR2: MDHEN, SYDVKM. For the CDR3, the DNA is TGTGCCAGTGCCCCCTTTGCGGGGAACACTGAAGCTTTCTTT. Protein sequence: CASAPFAGNTEAFF.

The CDR3 DNA reads TGCGCCAGCAGCTTGGAGCGACAGCTAGAAGCTTTCTTT. This codes for CASSLERQLEAFF. The chain uses TRBV5-1 and TRBJ1-1; weak D call: TRBD1 (5 bases). V lost 0 bases and J lost 8, with 11 bases in between. Germline V gene data show CDR1 as SGHRS and CDR2 as YFSETQ. CDR3 size: 13 residues.

In its sample, this clonotype was seen many times. The chain couples TRBV28 to TRBJ1-2, with TRBD1 matching 8 bases. The V gene's germline CDR1 is MDHEN and CDR2 SYDVKM. V lost 7 bases and J lost 8; bases outside the gene matches: 12. The CDR3 is 14 residues long. As DNA, the CDR3 is TGTGCCAGCACTGTTTGGTCAGGGGGCGAAGGCTACACCTTC. Protein product: CASTVWSGGEGYTF.

At least ten counts were recorded for this clonotype. This rearrangement joins TRBV6-5 to TRBJ1-1; a weak D match, TRBD1 (6 bases). This CDR3 is built from 13 residues. The germline V and J ends were trimmed by 5 bases and 4 bases, with 11 bases remaining between them. Germline V gene lookup returns CDR1 MNHEY and CDR2 SVGAGI. This CDR3 reads CASSPQGGTEAFF. CDR3 DNA sequence: TGTGCCAGCAGTCCACAGGGCGGCACTGAAGCTTTCTTT.

The table lists this clonotype with a few counts. V usage is TRBV4-1 and J usage is TRBJ1-1; D is uncertain. The length of the CDR3 is 14 residues. The germline V and J ends were trimmed by 4 bases and 5 bases, with 14 bases remaining between them. Germline CDR1 and CDR2: MGHRA and YSYEKL. The CDR3 reads CASSPPGRVTEAFF. In DNA, the CDR3 is TGCGCCAGCAGCCCCCCCGGGCGGGTGACTGAAGCTTTCTTT.

The chain recombines TRBV6-6 with TRBJ1-5; the D gene is possibly TRBD1 (5 bases). Germline V gene data show CDR1 as MNHNY and CDR2 as SVGAGI (reference sequence). This CDR3 has 14 amino acids. Trimming took off 2 bases at V and 1 base at J, with 6 bases between the two ends. CDR3 region: CASSYRDSNQPQHF. Written as DNA, the CDR3 is TGTGCCAGCAGTTACCGGGACAGCAATCAGCCCCAGCATTTT.

Concerning this clonotype itself: The junction shows a germline mismatch at one end, possibly a read error. This chain uses TRBV5-1 with TRBJ2-5; 11 bases map to TRBD1. CDR1 is SGHRS, CDR2 YFSETQ, per germline. The CDR3 totals 15 residues. The CDR3 nucleotides read TGCGCCAGCAGTTTGGCGGGACAGGGGGAAGAGACCCAGTACTTC. Translation: CASSLAGQGEETQYF.

This chain uses TRBV2 with TRBJ2-5; D not resolved. The CDR3 has 15 amino acids. Germline CDR1 SNHLY, CDR2 FYNNEI. Trimming pared 9 bases from V and 4 bases from J, leaving 21 bases between. CDR3 amino acids: CASSLVNSPGETQYF. The CDR3 nucleotides are TGTGCCAGTAGTTTGGTGAATAGTCCGGGAGAGACCCAGTACTTC.

The chain links TRBV7-2 to TRBJ1-6; D is unresolved. CDR3 length: 14 amino acids. Germline CDR1 reads SGHTA; CDR2 reads FQGNSA. Trimming shortened V by 5 bases and J by 7 bases, and 12 bases separated the two germline ends. The CDR3 sequence is CASSQRAENSPLHF. The CDR3 DNA reads TGTGCCAGCAGCCAGAGGGCAGAGAATTCACCCCTCCACTTT.

This clonotype was observed a handful of times. The chain has TRBV5-5 and TRBJ2-3; 7 bases fit TRBD1. The germline gives CDR1 SGHKS, CDR2 YYEKEE (reference sequence). V shed 4 bases and J 4 bases; nucleotides not matched to a gene: 9. The CDR3 runs 15 residues. The chain's CDR3 is CASSLTGFQPDTQYF. The DNA of the CDR3 is TGTGCCAGCAGCCTGACAGGGTTCCAGCCAGATACGCAGTATTTT. Supplemented by reference TRBV5-5 and TRBJ2-3, the full variable domain reads DAGVTQSPTHLIKTRGQQVTLRCSPISGHKSVSWYQQVLGQGPQFIFQYYEKEERGRGNFPDRFSARQFPNYSSELNVNALLLGDSALYLCASSLTGFQPDTQYFGPGTRLTVL.

The chain combines TRBV5-1 with TRBJ2-2; TRBD2 matches 9 bases. Trimming cost V 5 bases and J 2 bases; bases outside gene matches: 10. CDR1 and CDR2 from the germline V gene are SGHRS and YFSETQ. This CDR3 comprises 17 residues. CDR3 loop: CASRKTSGPINTGELFF. As DNA, the CDR3 is TGCGCCAGCAGGAAGACTAGCGGCCCTATTAACACCGGGGAGCTGTTTTTT.

This clonotype showed up just a few times. The chain is built from TRBV29-1 and TRBJ2-5, with D hard to call. The CDR3 extends over 12 amino acids. Per the germline V gene, CDR1 is SQVTM and CDR2 is ANQGSEA. The germline V and J ends were trimmed by 7 bases and 4 bases, with 13 bases remaining between them. CDR3 sequence reads: CSASATGETQYF. The CDR3 DNA reads TGCAGCGCTTCGGCAACGGGAGAGACCCAGTACTTC.

V and J are TRBV28 and TRBJ2-5, with a tentative D call TRBD2 (6 bases). Germline V gives CDR1 MDHEN, CDR2 SYDVKM. V was clipped by 6 bases and J by 6 bases, with 17 bases between them. The CDR3 sequence is 14 residues long. CDR3 bases: TGTGCCAGCAGCTTGAGAGGGGCGGGGAAGACCCAGTACTTC. This encodes CASSLRGAGKTQYF.

The CDR3 here is CASSLGSGQDTQYF. In nucleotides, the CDR3 is TGCGCCAGCAGCTTGGGCAGCGGCCAAGATACGCAGTATTTT. The genes are TRBV5-1 and TRBJ2-3; D possibly corresponds to TRBD2 (5 bases). The V and J ends lost 0 bases and 5 bases respectively, with 10 bases between them. The CDR3 has 14 residues. From germline, CDR1 is SGHRS and CDR2 YFSETQ.

The chain couples TRBV29-1 to TRBJ2-1; TRBD2 is a possible D gene (5 bases). Germline V lookup: CDR1 SQVTM, CDR2 ANQGSEA. The germline V and J ends were trimmed by 3 bases and 3 bases, with 18 bases remaining between them. The CDR3 extends over 16 amino acids. CDR3 sequence (DNA): TGCAGCGTTGAGACGGGATTGAAGGGTGACTACAATGAGCAGTTCTTC. This sequence encodes CSVETGLKGDYNEQFF.

This clonotype was counted a few times. The CDR3 nucleotides are TGTGCCAGCAGCAAACAATCCAGGGGGCGGTACGAGCAGTACTTC. This codes for CASSKQSRGRYEQYF. The chain is built from TRBV21-1 and TRBJ2-7; the table assigns TRBD1, which was not confirmed against the DNA. TRBV21-1 is termed a pseudogene. This CDR3 is 15 amino acids long.

CDR3 amino acids: CSARVGRASDTQYF. The CDR3 bases are TGCAGTGCTAGAGTGGGGAGGGCCTCAGATACGCAGTATTTT. The chain joins TRBV20-1 to TRBJ2-3; 7 nucleotides agree with TRBD2. This CDR3 has 14 residues. Per the germline V gene, CDR1 is DFQATT and CDR2 is SNEGSKA (reference sequence). After removal of 1 base from V and 4 bases from J, the junction contained 5 bases not matched to a gene.

The sample holds a few counts of this clonotype. The chain carries TRBV7-2 and TRBJ2-7; 9 nucleotides match TRBD1. V lost 5 bases, J lost 4 bases, and 9 bases stayed unmatched. Looked up from germline, CDR1 is SGHTA and CDR2 is FQGNSA. This CDR3 is 15 amino acids long. Written as DNA, the CDR3 is TGTGCCAGCAGCGTACGACAGGGGGGCATTTACGAGCAGTACTTC. Translating it yields CASSVRQGGIYEQYF.

The sample holds many counts of this clonotype. V and J are TRBV10-3 and TRBJ2-1, with 7 bases fitting TRBD1. V trimming: 4 bases; J trimming: 8 bases; junction bases outside the gene matches: 11. The CDR3 is 15 amino acids. The germline CDR1 and CDR2 sequences are ENHRY and SYGVKD. CDR3 residues: CAISGGQAIFDEQFF. CDR3 nucleotides: TGTGCCATCAGTGGTGGACAGGCGATTTTTGATGAGCAGTTCTTC.

This clonotype was counted between two and nine times. This chain's CDR3 is CASSRSGPWGEQYF. In DNA, the CDR3 is TGCGCCAGCAGCCGCTCTGGTCCCTGGGGCGAGCAGTACTTC. V is TRBV4-1 and J is TRBJ2-7; no firm D call. This CDR3 comprises 14 residues. The germline V and J ends were trimmed by 4 bases and 6 bases, with 16 bases remaining between them. Germline V gene data show CDR1 as MGHRA and CDR2 as YSYEKL.

This sequence joins TRBV12-3 or TRBV12-4 and TRBJ2-1; 7 bases map to TRBD2. The J call is in doubt because the DNA end fits TRBJ2-7 better. The CDR3 spans 15 residues. CDR3 in amino acids: CASSLALGRGYEQYF. DNA of the CDR3: TGTGCCAGCAGTTTAGCGTTAGGGAGGGGATACGAGCAGTACTTC.

V usage is TRBV29-1 and J usage is TRBJ1-1; no definite D call. There are 12 residues in the CDR3. Germline assignment: CDR1 SQVTM and CDR2 ANQGSEA. V was trimmed by 4 bases and J by 1 base, leaving 7 bases between them. This chain's CDR3 is CSVVGWNTEAFF. DNA of the CDR3: TGCAGCGTTGTGGGGTGGAACACTGAAGCTTTCTTT.

This sequence joins TRBV7-2 and TRBJ1-1; D is undetermined. This CDR3 contains 15 residues. V lost 6 bases, J lost 4 bases, and 18 bases lay in between. Germline V gene lookup returns CDR1 SGHTA and CDR2 FQGNSA. The CDR3 coding sequence is TGTGCCAGCAGTAAAGCCACGAGGGTGGGCACTGAAGCTTTCTTT. It encodes CASSKATRVGTEAFF.